The rows below give T cell receptor beta chains drawn from one sample of a study of Graves' ophthalmopathy and Graves' hyperthyroidism. TCRdb used MiXCR to reprocess the multiplex PCR reads, holding one entry per CDR3 protein. The sample has about 14,000 distinct CDR3 sequences, around 50% seen once. The specimen was peripheral blood. Source of these receptors: a woman under 40 with Graves' ophthalmopathy. Both conserved end residues are part of each CDR3. A D gene is named only where the DNA matches it firmly. The listing skips clone size in some rows; elsewhere it reads once, few, many or a size class.

V	D	J	size	DNA	CDR3
TRBV6-2/TRBV6-3	TRBD1	TRBJ1-2	many	TGTGCCAGCAACGATCGGGACAGGAGATATGGCTACACCTTC	CASNDRDRRYGYTF
TRBV25-1	.	TRBJ2-7	.	TGTGCCAGCAGTGCCGGGTCGGGACAAAACTACGAGCAGTACTTC	CASSAGSGQNYEQYF
TRBV7-3	.	TRBJ2-7	medium-sized	TGTGCCAGCAGCCGGGACACCTCCTACGAGCAGTACTTC	CASSRDTSYEQYF
TRBV27	.	TRBJ2-7	.	TGTGCCAGCAGTTTAGGCTACGAGCAGTACTTC	CASSLGYEQYF
TRBV9	TRBD2	TRBJ2-3	.	TGTGCCAGCAGCGTAGATTTACTAGCGGGAGTCGCAGATACGCAGTATTTT	CASSVDLLAGVADTQYF
TRBV6-5	.	TRBJ1-1	.	TGTGCCAGCAGTTACGCTAGGGCGGCGGCTTTCTTT	CASSYARAAAFF
TRBV9	.	TRBJ2-3	.	TGTGCCAGCAGCGTAGGAGGTACAGATACGCAGTATTTT	CASSVGGTDTQYF
TRBV24-1	.	TRBJ2-5	many	TGTGCCACCAGTGATCGGGACTGGTACCAAGAGACCCAGTACTTC	CATSDRDWYQETQYF
TRBV7-2	.	TRBJ2-1	.	TGTGCCAGCAGCTTAATTAAGTATGTGGAAGGCTCCTACAATGAGCAGTTCTTC	CASSLIKYVEGSYNEQFF
TRBV4-1	TRBD2	TRBJ2-7	few	TGCGCCAGCAGCCACAGCGGGAGCCAAGCCTACGAGCAGTACTTC	CASSHSGSQAYEQYF
TRBV20-1	.	TRBJ1-2	medium-sized	TGCAGTGCTACACAAAATTACAGAGCGTCTAACTATGGCTACACCTTC	CSATQNYRASNYGYTF
TRBV6-6	.	TRBJ1-5	few	TGTGCCAGCAGTACGTCAAGGGGGATGAGCAATCAGCCCCAGCATTTT	CASSTSRGMSNQPQHF
TRBV20-1	.	TRBJ2-3	.	TGCAGTGCTAGAGGTTCAATGGCAGATACGCAGTATTTT	CSARGSMADTQYF
TRBV24-1	.	TRBJ1-2	.	TGTGCCACCAGTGACTCCACCGCCGGCGGCTACACCTTC	CATSDSTAGGYTF
TRBV2	TRBD1	TRBJ1-5	.	TGTGCCAGCAGTGTAGAGGTTCCTGGACAGGGAAATCAGCCCCAGCATTTT	CASSVEVPGQGNQPQHF
TRBV9	.	TRBJ2-7	.	TGTGCCAGCAGTAACGCCCTGACTAGAGTCGAAGAGCAGTACTTC	CASSNALTRVEEQYF
TRBV5-4	TRBD2	TRBJ2-3	.	TGTGCCAGCAGCCCTAGCGGGAGCCAATCAGATACGCAGTATTTT	CASSPSGSQSDTQYF
TRBV20-1	TRBD1	TRBJ1-2	.	TGCAGTGCCCCGAGAGGGGGCAACTATGGCTACACCTTC	CSAPRGGNYGYTF
TRBV19	TRBD1	TRBJ1-2	few	TGTGCCAGTAGCCGGGACAGGGTCAAGGATGGCTACACCTTC	CASSRDRVKDGYTF
TRBV6-1	TRBD1	TRBJ2-6	few	TGTGCCAGCAGTGAAGGGACAGGTGGGGCCAACGTCCTGACTTTC	CASSEGTGGANVLTF
TRBV5-1	.	TRBJ1-3	many	TGCGCCAGCAGCTTAGGAACAGCCTCTGGAAACACCATATATTTT	CASSLGTASGNTIYF
TRBV28	.	TRBJ1-1	many	TGTGCCAGCACCTCAGAGATAGCCCCCTCTGAAGCTTTCTTT	CASTSEIAPSEAFF
TRBV5-5	.	TRBJ1-5	.	TGTGCCAGCAGCTTGACGGGGAATCAGCCCCAGCATTTT	CASSLTGNQPQHF
TRBV5-6	TRBD1	TRBJ2-7	.	TGTGCCAGCAGCTGGACAGGGTCTCCCTACTACGAGCAGCACTTC	CASSWTGSPYYEQHF
TRBV5-1	.	TRBJ2-3	medium-sized	TGCGCCAGCAGCCCCACCGCCTCCACAGATACGCAGTATTTT	CASSPTASTDTQYF
TRBV15	TRBD1	TRBJ2-6	medium-sized	TGTGCCACCAGCAAGCATACAGGGGGGGGGGCCAACGTCCTGACTTTC	CATSKHTGGGANVLTF
TRBV24-1	.	TRBJ2-7	.	TGTGCCACCTCGCGGGACAGTACCTACGAGCAGTACTTC	CATSRDSTYEQYF
TRBV2	TRBD2	TRBJ2-5	once	TGTGCCAGCAGTGGGTTTACGGGGACTAGCGGCCAAGAGACCCAGTACTTC	CASSGFTGTSGQETQYF
TRBV6-5	.	TRBJ1-1	medium-sized	TGTGCCAGCAGACGGTATAACACTGAAGCTTTCTTT	CASRRYNTEAFF
TRBV3-1	.	TRBJ1-2	medium-sized	TGTGCCAGCAGCCAAGGGGAGGGCGGTGGCTACACCTTC	CASSQGEGGGYTF
TRBV29-1	TRBD1	TRBJ2-1	few	TGCAGCGTCGGGACAGGTTGGGGCAATGAGCAGTTCTTC	CSVGTGWGNEQFF